This paragraph covers one TCR beta chain sequence. These data come from a study of blood T cell repertoires in COVID-19. Background on the study: In each case, the material was cDNA or gDNA derived from T cells, B-cell-depleted T cells, or PBMCs.

Method: immunoSEQ multiplex PCR; TCRdb's copy keeps in-frame clones and lacks some. The sample lists approximately 250,000 clones, roughly 91% occurring once. The CDR3 runs 14 residues. V lost 6 bases and J lost 0, with 9 bases in between. Germline V lookup: CDR1 KGHSH, CDR2 LQKENI. Participant age was roughly 18 to 100 years, and participants resided in about two dozen US areas. The sample comprised PBMCs or T cells enriched from blood (not recorded which). The chain has TRBV18 and TRBJ1-3, with D maybe TRBD1 (6 bases). The TCR sequence derives from a woman in her sixties in a cohort exposed to, infected with or recovered from COVID-19 (not recorded which). The CDR3 DNA sequence: TGTGCCAGCTCCCAGGACAGCTCTGGAAACACCATATATTTT. It translates to CASSQDSSGNTIYF. The entire variable domain, with the rest obtained from reference TRBV18 and TRBJ1-3, is as follows: NAGVMQNPRHLVRRRGQEARLRCSPMKGHSHVYWYRQLPEEGLKFMVYLQKENIIDESGMPKERFSAEFPKEGPSILRIQQVVRGDSAAYFCASSQDSSGNTIYFGEGSWLTVV.